This T cell receptor (beta chain) is from a study of cytomegalovirus exposure and HLA in healthy donors (dated by TCRdb to the late 2010s). About the investigation overall: An earlier analysis of 587 of the donors reported 276 Gb of sequence data and approximately 120 million unique TCR beta sequences obtained from about 170 million T cells. About 280 gigabases of sequencing data and approximately 91 million unique TCR sequences made up an early release that covered about 640 HLA-typed donors. The genetic ancestry cluster associated with self-reported Caucasian donors included 65% to 90% of the 398 genotyped donors. The study aimed to test whether signatures of past pathogen exposure could be identified by cataloging public T cell receptors. The study used immunosequencing to profile the T cell repertoires of hundreds of subjects and linked those repertoires to cytomegalovirus serostatus. Besides the first cohort of some 670 subjects, a separate validation cohort made up of roughly 120 different subjects was used. To predict cytomegalovirus infection status, the study brought together high-throughput TCR immunosequencing, statistical association of individual TCRs with disease status, and machine learning. A later analysis re-examined previously published TCR beta repertoires from more than 650 donors and added high-resolution HLA genotyping to investigate patterns of TCR occurrence. Rather than using new phenotypic data, the later analysis identified candidate immune exposures from TCR beta sequences and from how often those sequences occurred across donors. In an earlier analysis of a few hundred of the donors, high-throughput TCR beta sequencing was used to judge whether each TCR beta V gene segment behaved as functional or pseudogenic. Alongside the repertoire data, information on donor age, sex, ethnicity and CMV serostatus was compiled. A later genetic analysis used genome-wide SNP genotypes for 398 of the 666 donors, treating that subset as a discovery cohort. Every repertoire in the discovery cohort had been generated on one and the same sequencing platform. Both class I and class II loci were covered by HLA typing, at four-digit resolution. Typing coverage differed by locus: A, B, C, DRB1 and DQB1 were typed in roughly 620-630 donors, DQA1 in roughly 510, DPA1 in 606, and DPB1 in 450 to 490. Several DR-DQ haplotypes were treated as single units for association and clustering because of strong linkage in the cohort. Among around 400 genotyped donors of the cohort, an average of 235,054 unique TCR beta nucleotide sequences were sequenced per donor, roughly a sixth of them non-productive. The paper as a whole reports these results and caveats: Immune exposure information for the cohort was limited to CMV serostatus. In a later analysis, several top co-occurrence clusters were reported to appear linked to parvovirus B19, influenza, CMV and Epstein-Barr virus. A later analysis found that TCR association rates varied across HLA loci, with DRB1 alleles showing the most associated TCRs and HLA-C alleles the fewest. HLA typing was unavailable for some donors at each locus, so association tests used only the typed subset. A cluster of highly shared sequence variants was judged likely to represent a technical artifact of the sequencing pipeline. Strong co-occurrence of HLA alleles, especially DR and DQ, made assigning TCR associations to individual alleles difficult. Compared with equally common non-associated chains, HLA-associated TCR beta chains in a later analysis were more clonally expanded and had lower generation probabilities. Three of the identified cytomegalovirus-associated TCR beta chains were confirmed in vitro to be specific for cytomegalovirus antigens. The cohort was sequenced for TCR beta chains only, and without alpha or paired-chain data the features that could be detected were limited. According to a later analysis, most CMV-associated TCR beta chains appeared to be HLA-restricted, and the HLA associations seemed to be driven largely by CMV exposure. The authors suggested that the approach could potentially be extended to other disease states and immunological phenotypes. The study gave a list of 150 to 200 TCR beta chains associated with cytomegalovirus. In an earlier analysis of roughly 560 of the donors, most TCR beta V segments were observed in productive rearrangements about 87% or about 30% of the time, broadly matching IMGT annotations. While some public TCRs were present in many individuals, most TCR sequences turned up only very rarely across donors. The earlier analysis of about 600 of the donors excluded 15 to 20 rarely observed V segments, including chromosome 9 orphons, because counts were too low. A later genetic analysis associated a missense DCLRE1C variant with V-gene and J-gene trimming of TCR beta chains, and an independent cohort replicated the association. In a later analysis, around 17,000 TCR beta sequences were associated with specific HLA alleles at a false discovery rate of 0.05. A later genetic analysis reported fewer N-insertions in productive TCRs among donors in an Asian-associated ancestry cluster than the approximately 700-donor mean. The classifier was reported to diagnose cytomegalovirus status with high specificity and sensitivity in both the original and validation cohorts. The 87-base-pair reads could not distinguish some IMGT-functional V segments, including TRBV6-2 and TRBV6-3, so those segments were excluded. A further reported finding was that TCR beta sequences accurately predicted the HLA-A and HLA-B alleles for most subjects in the first cohort. The presence/absence analyses assumed that sequencing depth was roughly uniform across donors, and that assumption may not be true. Correlated functional status among segregating V segments might be attributable to linkage disequilibrium, but an unknown experimental factor could not be ruled out.

Library generation was performed with the immunoSEQ multiplex PCR assay. A mixture of 60 forward primers for TCR Vbeta segments and 13 reverse primers for TCR Jbeta segments was used in the multiplex PCR. A multiplex PCR assay on genomic DNA amplified the CDR3 region of rearranged TCR beta genes. The amplified TCR beta libraries were sequenced on the Illumina HiSeq System as 87-base-pair reads. As for the original processing: Across the 700 or so repertoires, a later analysis counted 75 million to 90 million unique TCR beta chains, around 10 million of which were shared by at least two donors. Raw reads were error-corrected and collapsed into unique sequences by a nearest-neighbor algorithm in which closely related sequences were merged to remove PCR and sequencing errors. V, D and J gene segments were assigned by aligning CDR3 sequences to IMGT reference sequences. For a sequence to be retained, a match of at least six nucleotides to both a V gene segment and a J gene segment was required. A rearrangement counted as productive if the CDR3 had no stop codons and remained in frame with V and J, and every other rearrangement counted as non-productive. Following IMGT convention, CDR3 was defined as the stretch from the second conserved V-encoded cysteine to the conserved J-encoded phenylalanine. The earlier analysis of about 560 of the donors excluded any sequence lacking an unambiguous match to a single V gene segment. In an earlier analysis of a few hundred of the donors, V segments were called functional above 56.7% productive rearrangements and were called segregating when the between-donor standard deviation exceeded 5%. To diagnose cytomegalovirus status from the catalog of TCR beta chain sequences, a statistical classification framework was built. In a later analysis, TCR nucleotide sequences were compared against IMGT/GENE-DB human TR gene sequences so that V and J genes could be assigned. Using the TCRdist pipeline, a later analysis assigned CDR3 sequences along with most-parsimonious VDJ recombination scenarios. In a later analysis, each TCR beta chain was defined by its CDR3 amino acid sequence together with its V-gene family, and reads without a unique V-gene family were excluded. A later analysis removed over 500 highly shared, low-generation-probability nucleotide sequences to deal with suspected cross-contamination and a sequencing artifact. In a later analysis, a clonal expansion index for each public chain was calculated from normalized within-repertoire ranks of inferred template counts. In a later analysis, generation probabilities were computed using a VDJ recombination model fitted to out-of-frame rearrangements, and the results were checked against IGoR. In a later analysis, hypergeometric tests were used to score TCR-TCR, TCR-HLA and TCR-CMV co-occurrence, with a repertoire-size bias correction applied to TCR pairs. In a later analysis, false discovery rates were estimated by permuting HLA or CMV assignments 20 times. A later analysis grouped co-occurring TCRs with DBSCAN, adding TCRdist sequence similarity when clustering within HLA-allele-positive subsets. For co-occurrence clustering, repertoires with fewer than 30,000 or more than 120,000 public chains were excluded, along with roughly 5 repertoires with anomalous nucleotide sharing. What TCRdb holds here is the immuneACCESS table cut down to in-frame rearrangements. Part of the clones is not present; checked against another copy, under half of the missing clones reflect an unresolved V gene, and the others are unexplained. V and J calls and clone size come straight from that table; D and trimming were deduced from the DNA. Here the sample has around 200,000 clones; around 80% occur a single time. In total, the top ten clones hold 1.5% to 2% of the sample.

The cohort comprised fewer than 750 healthy bone marrow donors. Cohort members were all nominally healthy when sampled, although unrecorded immune exposures were likely present. The donor was CMV seronegative and was included in the group of about 400 seronegative cohort members. Each donor provided a peripheral blood sample, and peripheral blood mononuclear cells were used for TCR beta sequencing. Genomic DNA extraction from the blood cell samples was performed with the Qiagen DNeasy Blood Extraction Kit. About this clone: No antigen is known for it. No per-base quality is available; no much larger clone lies one base away.

Reading from cysteine to phenylalanine, the CDR3 counts 15 amino acids. Of all the DNA, just the CDR3 is kept, 45 bases in frame from base 1. The germline V gene (reference sequence) gives CDR1 as MNHEY and CDR2 as SMNVEV. Trimming takes 5 bases off V and 6 bases off J; junction bases not matched to a gene: 9. Material for sequencing was PBMCs. This TCR was sampled from a man in his thirties or forties in good health and CMV-seronegative. The V and J genes are TRBV27 and TRBJ2-7, and 11 bases in between align with TRBD2. The bases are TGTGCCAGCAGTCTAGCACTAGCGGGAGCTCCCGAGCAGTACTTC. Its translation is CASSLALAGAPEQYF.